The 28 T cell receptor beta chains given below trace back to one sample, sequenced in a study of regulatory T cells in long-lasting Graves disease. Time point specified: newly diagnosed GD, antithyroid drugs for less than 3 months. Making the TCR library involved RNA that had been extracted from PBMCs. Building of the TCR beta libraries involved iRepertoire HTBI primers and Arm-PCR of CDR3 regions. TCRdb reanalysed the multiplex PCR reads using MiXCR and keeps one entry per CDR3 protein. Of about 320,000 distinct CDR3 sequences listed, 15% to 20% are singletons. Sample: peripheral blood mononuclear cells (PBMCs), taken at new diagnosis, from a patient treated with antithyroid drugs. The receptors stem from a female donor with Graves disease.

This clonotype appeared many times. The CDR3 DNA follows: TGTGCCAGTAGTATACCCCCAGGACGCAGGAGGGGGACTGGGGCCAACGTCCTGACTTTC. This sequence encodes CASSIPPGRRRGTGANVLTF. The chain is built from TRBV19 and TRBJ2-6; D might be TRBD1 or TRBD2, each matching 6 bases. CDR1 LNHDA and CDR2 SQIVND come from the germline V gene (reference sequence). The CDR3 runs 20 residues. V lost 2 bases and J lost 2, with 22 bases in between.

This clonotype was counted between two and nine times. J is TRBJ2-5 and V is TRBV28; TRBD1 agrees at 8 bases. The CDR3 is made up of 14 amino acids. With V trimmed by 5 bases and J by 4 bases, 6 bases remained unmatched. The V gene's germline CDR1 is MDHEN and CDR2 SYDVKM. The chain's CDR3 is CASSPYRGVETQYF. The CDR3 DNA reads as TGTGCCAGCAGTCCTTACAGGGGGGTAGAGACCCAGTACTTC.

Turning to this clonotype: The likely explanation is a read error, given a far larger clone one base away. V gene TRBV20-1 combines with J gene TRBJ2-1; TRBD2 might be the D (7 bases). Trimming shortened V by 0 bases and J by 10 bases, and 19 bases separated the two germline ends. There are 15 residues in the CDR3. The V gene's germline CDR1 is DFQATT and CDR2 SNEGSKA (reference sequence). In nucleotides, the CDR3 is TGCAGTGCTAGAGATCTGGGAGGGGGGGTCTACGAGCAGTTCTTC. The encoded protein is CSARDLGGGVYEQFF.

This clonotype was recorded at least ten times. J is TRBJ2-2 and V is TRBV6-1; 7 positions agree with TRBD2. The junction had 7 bases not matched to a gene; V was cut back by 6 bases and J by 3 bases. CDR1 MNHNS and CDR2 SASEGT come from the germline V gene. The CDR3 has 15 residues. CDR3 DNA sequence: TGTGCCAGCAGGTGGGGCGGGAGTGACACCGGGGAGCTGTTTTTT. Encoded protein: CASRWGGSDTGELFF.

This clonotype occurred a few times. The chain is built from TRBV18 and TRBJ2-7; D is possibly TRBD1 or TRBD2 (5 bases each). The CDR3 extends over 16 amino acids. V was pared by 2 bases and J by 7 bases, with 21 bases between. Germline V gene sequence: CDR1 KGHSH, CDR2 LQKENI. CDR3 region: CASSPGWGKVRFEQYF. The CDR3 region has the DNA TGTGCCAGCTCACCAGGTTGGGGGAAGGTGCGTTTTGAGCAGTACTTC.

V and J are TRBV2 and TRBJ1-4; the D is unclear. The CDR3 contains 13 residues. Germline assignment: CDR1 SNHLY and CDR2 FYNNEI. The V gene lost 5 bases and the J gene lost 7 bases, with 11 bases spanning the gap. The CDR3 loop is CASSWSAGEKLFF. DNA for the CDR3: TGTGCCAGCAGTTGGTCGGCGGGTGAAAAACTGTTTTTT.

V usage is TRBV20-1 and J usage is TRBJ2-7; 8 positions agree with TRBD1. Germline CDR1 DFQATT, CDR2 SNEGSKA (reference sequence). The CDR3 spans 14 residues. Trimming at V came to 0 bases and at J to 5 bases, leaving 6 bases not matched to a gene. The CDR3 DNA sequence: TGCAGTGCTAGAGATGGGGCCAGGGGGCACGAGCAGTACTTC. Translated: CSARDGARGHEQYF.

This clonotype showed up many times. CDR3 nucleotides: TGTGCCAGCAGTGAAGAGTCGGGCAGGGGGTTTCAAGAGACCCAGTACTTC. This sequence encodes CASSEESGRGFQETQYF. The chain joins TRBV2 to TRBJ2-5; 7 positions match TRBD1. The CDR3 spans 17 residues. The germline gives CDR1 SNHLY, CDR2 FYNNEI. V trimming: 1 base; J trimming: 2 bases; junction bases outside the gene matches: 10.

The sample holds a few counts of this clonotype. This chain uses TRBV28 with TRBJ1-5; D is perhaps TRBD1 (5 bases). Germline V gene data show CDR1 as MDHEN and CDR2 as SYDVKM. Trimming shortened V by 6 bases and J by 2 bases, and 14 bases separated the two germline ends. CDR3 size: 15 residues. DNA of the CDR3: TGTGCCAGCAGGTCGGGGGTGTCGGGCAATCAGCCCCAGCATTTT. This translates into CASRSGVSGNQPQHF.

This clonotype appeared many times. V is TRBV5-1 and J is TRBJ2-1, with TRBD2 matching 13 bases. The CDR3 runs 15 residues. The germline V gene encodes CDR1 SGHRS and CDR2 YFSETQ. V shed 3 bases and J 7 bases; nucleotides not matched to a gene: 4. This CDR3 reads CASSWTSGSRNEQFF. CDR3 DNA: TGCGCCAGCAGCTGGACTAGCGGGAGTAGGAATGAGCAGTTCTTC.

This clonotype was found many times. The V call is TRBV6-1, the J call TRBJ1-5, with D maybe TRBD1 (5 bases). This CDR3 is built from 15 residues. V was clipped by 5 bases and J by 7 bases, with 18 bases between them. The V gene's germline CDR1 is MNHNS and CDR2 SASEGT. The CDR3 sequence is CASSLTYQGVQPQHF. The CDR3 region has the DNA TGTGCCAGCAGTCTTACGTACCAGGGCGTCCAGCCCCAGCATTTT.

This clonotype was seen repeatedly, ten times or more. This chain joins TRBV6-6 and TRBJ2-7, with a possible D match to TRBD2 (6 bases). This CDR3 is built from 17 residues. Between the trimmed V and J ends, which lost 0 bases and 0 bases, there was a span of 15 bases. CDR1 is MNHNY and CDR2 is SVGAGI in the germline V gene (reference sequence). In DNA form, the CDR3 reads TGTGCCAGCAGTTACTCGATACGACGGGAGAGCTCCTACGAGCAGTACTTC. Encoded protein: CASSYSIRRESSYEQYF.

In its sample, this clonotype was seen many times. The chain couples TRBV2 to TRBJ1-1, with D tentatively TRBD1 (6 bases). The CDR3 totals 14 residues. Germline V gene sequence: CDR1 SNHLY, CDR2 FYNNEI. V lost 3 bases and J 1 base, leaving 9 bases between the germline ends. CDR3 nucleotide sequence: TGTGCCAGCAGTGACAGGGGTTCGAACACTGAAGCTTTCTTT. Translation: CASSDRGSNTEAFF.

This clonotype occurred many times. The chain recombines TRBV6-2 or TRBV6-3 with TRBJ1-4; 8 bases align to TRBD1. The junction had 10 bases not matched to a gene; V was cut back by 5 bases and J by 8 bases. The CDR3 length is 15 residues. Germline values: CDR1 MNHEY, CDR2 SVGEGT. The CDR3 DNA reads as TGTGCCAGCAGTGAAAGGGGACAGGCGGGAGAAAAACTGTTTTTT. As protein: CASSERGQAGEKLFF.

This clonotype was observed a handful of times. This could be a read error, since a much larger clone is one nucleotide away. The rearrangement joins TRBV20-1 to TRBJ2-5; D is uncertain. The CDR3 covers 12 residues. V gave up 3 bases and J gave up 5 bases, with 10 bases separating them. CDR1 DFQATT and CDR2 SNEGSKA come from the germline V gene (reference sequence). The CDR3 reads CSASGVEETQYF. The CDR3 DNA reads as TGCAGTGCTAGTGGGGTTGAGGAGACCCAGTACTTC.

V usage is TRBV7-9 and J usage is TRBJ1-3; tentative D call: TRBD1 (6 bases). CDR1 is SEHNR, CDR2 FQNEAQ, per germline (reference sequence). The V end lost 5 bases, the J end lost 4 bases, and 9 bases lay between the germline ends. This CDR3 has 13 amino acids. The CDR3, as DNA: TGTGCCAGCAGCCGGGGGCTAGGAAACACCATATATTTT. It is translated as CASSRGLGNTIYF.

This sequence joins TRBV5-1 and TRBJ2-1; D is possibly TRBD1 or TRBD2 (5 bases each). CDR1 is SGHRS, CDR2 YFSETQ, per germline. This CDR3 contains 14 residues. Trimming shortened V by 0 bases and J by 8 bases, and 12 bases separated the two germline ends. The CDR3 nucleotides are TGCGCCAGCAGCTTGGGGGGAGAGGGACATGAGCAGTTCTTC. This sequence encodes CASSLGGEGHEQFF.

This clonotype was detected many times. One junction end disagrees with the germline gene, perhaps due to a read error. CDR3 region: CASSEDTGDRGSF. As DNA, the CDR3 is TGTGCCAGCAGTGAAGATACAGGCGACAGAGGCTCTTTT. The chain carries TRBV2 and TRBJ2-3, with a tentative D call TRBD1 (5 bases). The CDR3 is 13 amino acids. Germline CDR1 is SNHLY and CDR2 is FYNNEI.

Turning to this clonotype: This may come from a read error, since a much larger clone is one base off. The chain employs TRBV6-2 or TRBV6-3 and TRBJ2-1; the D gene is possibly TRBD2 (6 bases). The germline V gene has CDR1 MNHEY and CDR2 SVGEGT. The V end was cut by 4 bases, the J end by 10 bases, with 14 bases between. This CDR3 has 13 residues. The CDR3 region has the DNA TGTGCCAGCAGTTCGGGAGTAGGGTACGAGCAGTTCTTC. Amino acids: CASSSGVGYEQFF.

This clonotype was picked up many times. V and J are TRBV20-1 and TRBJ1-6; TRBD1 is a possible D gene (5 bases). The CDR3 extends over 17 amino acids. Per germline, CDR1 DFQATT and CDR2 SNEGSKA (reference sequence). Trimming stripped 1 base from V and 9 bases from J, with 22 bases between. The CDR3 coding sequence is TGCAGTGCTAGAGTTCCCGCAGGGCCGACCCGAACTTCACCCCTCCACTTT. This gives the protein CSARVPAGPTRTSPLHF.

This clonotype has a count of ten or more. This rearrangement joins TRBV7-8 to TRBJ1-2; possibly TRBD1 for D (6 bases). CDR1 is SGHVS and CDR2 is FQNEAQ in the germline V gene. CDR3 length equals 15 residues. V was shortened by 3 bases and J by 2 bases, with 13 bases between the two germline ends. The DNA for the CDR3 is TGTGCCAGCAGCTTTGTGACAGGTGGAAACTATGGCTACACCTTC. Translated, it gives CASSFVTGGNYGYTF.

This clonotype was counted many times. The genes are TRBV29-1 and TRBJ1-1, with 10 bases matching TRBD1. The CDR3 contains 13 residues. Germline V gives CDR1 SQVTM, CDR2 ANQGSEA. The J segment lost 3 bases and the V segment lost 7 bases, leaving 5 bases of the junction unmatched. CDR3 amino acids: CSAWTGGDTEAFF. The CDR3 DNA sequence: TGCAGCGCATGGACAGGGGGGGACACTGAAGCTTTCTTT.

This clonotype was observed a few times. The chain has TRBV3-1 and TRBJ2-6, with 8 positions matching TRBD1. The trim removed 2 bases at V and 3 bases at J, leaving 12 bases unmatched. This CDR3 is built from 19 residues. Per the germline V gene, CDR1 is LGHDT and CDR2 is YNNKEL (reference sequence). For the CDR3, the DNA is TGTGCCAGCAGCCAATGGACAGGGAAGGAAAGCCTTGGGGCCAACGTCCTGACTTTC. It specifies CASSQWTGKESLGANVLTF.

This clonotype was counted many times. This chain joins TRBV7-2 and TRBJ1-2, with 8 bases fitting TRBD1. The V segment lost 5 bases and the J segment 6 bases; nucleotides outside the gene matches: 8. The CDR3 spans 14 residues. Germline assignment: CDR1 SGHTA and CDR2 FQGNSA. CDR3 loop: CASSVDRGRNGYTF. DNA for the CDR3: TGTGCCAGCAGCGTAGACAGGGGACGAAATGGCTACACCTTC.

J is TRBJ2-3 and V is TRBV2, with 9 bases that match TRBD2. This CDR3 region has 18 residues. Per the germline V gene, CDR1 is SNHLY and CDR2 is FYNNEI. V gave up 7 bases and J gave up 4 bases; unmatched junction bases: 18. CDR3 region: CASNGEGPTSGCADTQYF. Here the CDR3 DNA reads TGTGCCAGCAATGGAGAAGGGCCTACTAGCGGGTGTGCAGATACGCAGTATTTT.

This clonotype has ten or more counts. V is TRBV27 and J is TRBJ2-3, with 12 bases aligning to TRBD2. V was pared by 6 bases and J by 3 bases, with 13 bases of the junction left unmatched. The CDR3 consists of 18 residues. CDR1 and CDR2 (germline): MNHEY, SMNVEV (reference sequence). CDR3 DNA: TGTGCCAGCAGCTACACTCCTACTAGCGGGAGGAGGACAGATACGCAGTATTTT. Its translation: CASSYTPTSGRRTDTQYF.

This clonotype was seen repeatedly, ten times or more. The chain uses TRBV6-2 or TRBV6-3 and TRBJ2-5; tentative D call: TRBD1 (5 bases). This CDR3 contains 16 residues. Trimming took off 5 bases at V and 4 bases at J, with 20 bases between the two ends. Germline assignment: CDR1 MNHEY and CDR2 SVGEGT. CDR3 coding DNA: TGTGCCAGCAGTGGACCGGATCTTTGGGGCCGAGAGACCCAGTACTTC. It yields the protein CASSGPDLWGRETQYF.

The chain's CDR3 is CSAREQGLSCDEQYF. Written as DNA, the CDR3 is TGCAGTGCTAGAGAACAGGGTCTGAGCTGCGACGAGCAGTACTTC. The chain has TRBV20-1 and TRBJ2-5, with a tentative D call TRBD1 (6 bases). The J call is doubtful: the DNA matches TRBJ2-7 better. The CDR3 loop spans 15 amino acids. The germline V gene encodes CDR1 DFQATT and CDR2 SNEGSKA (reference sequence).